This entry describes one TCR beta chain. TCRdb's copy holds only in-frame clones and misses some; the assay was immunoSEQ multiplex PCR. Of roughly 200,000 clones in the sample, 75% to 90% were seen once. The record originates from a study of blood T cell repertoires in COVID-19. The sequencing input was peripheral blood. The receptor was derived from a man in his 60s with acute or convalescent COVID-19.

The CDR3 sequence is CASSGTGGRVNEKLFF. CDR3 in DNA: TGTGCCAGTAGTGGGACAGGGGGACGAGTTAATGAAAAACTGTTTTTT. The rearrangement joins TRBV19 to TRBJ1-4; TRBD1 agrees at 11 bases. V was clipped by 5 bases and J by 4 bases; unmatched bases: 6. Germline V gene sequence: CDR1 LNHDA, CDR2 SQIVND (reference sequence). This CDR3 region has 16 residues.